What follows describes a single T cell receptor beta chain. Its antigen remains unknown. This specimen belongs to a study of glioma-infiltrating T cells. Study results and limitations: Above-expected tissue-blood divergence occurred in all gliomas, most in low-grade ones. Very few CDR3 sequences were shared between tissue and blood.

The CDR3 has 15 residues. Germline CDR1 and CDR2: WNHNN and SYGVQD (reference sequence). Trimming stripped 0 bases from V and 1 base from J, with 8 bases between. TCR alpha and beta CDR3 regions were amplified from RNA using iRepertoire nested multiplex PCR. Input was 100-400 ng of tissue mRNA or PBMC total RNA. TCRdb fed the multiplex PCR reads into MiXCR, producing one record per CDR3 protein. The repertoire holds about 130,000 distinct CDR3 sequences, with about 25% as singletons. The genes are TRBV10-1 and TRBJ2-3, with a weak D call TRBD2 (6 bases). The specimen was glioma tissue, nonneoplastic brain tissue, or PBMCs (not recorded which). This TCR came from a human donor with low-grade glioma or glioblastoma, undergoing nonglioma brain surgery, or in good health (not recorded which). CDR3 nucleotide sequence: TGCGCCAGCAGTGAGTCGTGGGGGGGCACAGATACGCAGTATTTT. Its translation is CASSESWGGTDTQYF.